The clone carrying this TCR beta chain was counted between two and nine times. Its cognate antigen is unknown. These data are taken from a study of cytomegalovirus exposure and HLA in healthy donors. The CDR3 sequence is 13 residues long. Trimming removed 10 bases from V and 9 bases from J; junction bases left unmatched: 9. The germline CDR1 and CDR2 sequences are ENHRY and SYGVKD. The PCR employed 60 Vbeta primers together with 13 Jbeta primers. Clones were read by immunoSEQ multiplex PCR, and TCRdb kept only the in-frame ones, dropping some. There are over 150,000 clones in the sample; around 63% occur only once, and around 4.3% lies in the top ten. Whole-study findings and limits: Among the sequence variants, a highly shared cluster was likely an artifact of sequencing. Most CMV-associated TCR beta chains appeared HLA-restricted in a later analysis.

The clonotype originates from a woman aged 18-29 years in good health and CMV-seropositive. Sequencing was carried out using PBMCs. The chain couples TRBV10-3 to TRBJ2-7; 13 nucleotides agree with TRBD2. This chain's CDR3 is CAKLLAGGPRQYF. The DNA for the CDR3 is TGTGCCAAACTACTAGCGGGGGGGCCTCGGCAGTACTTC.